The 15 T cell receptor beta chains below come from one sample, sequenced in a study of Ad26.COV2.S vaccination and SARS-CoV-2 variants. Profiling relied on immunoSEQ multiplex PCR, and the TCRdb table lists in-frame clones only, not all of them. The table has approximately 300,000 clones, just over 85% seen once. Specified treatment: approximately 18 received Ad26.COV2.S at low or high dose, single or two shots; a few received placebo; per-sample allocation not given. Samples were taken on day 63 after the first vaccine or placebo injection. This material consisted of peripheral blood, taken in a trial of Ad26.COV2.S vaccine versus placebo. All receptors come from a person between 18 and 59 years old who received the Ad26.COV2.S COVID-19 vaccine or a placebo.

The chain is built from TRBV18 and TRBJ1-3; D is perhaps TRBD1 (6 bases). Deletions cut 3 bases from V and 0 bases from J, with 15 bases between. The CDR3 totals 17 residues. Germline CDR1 and CDR2: KGHSH and LQKENI. The CDR3 DNA sequence: TGTGCCAGCTCACCGGTTGTCGGCAGGGGCTCTGGAAACACCATATATTTT. This sequence encodes CASSPVVGRGSGNTIYF.

This chain joins TRBV5-1 and TRBJ1-1; no clear D gene. The CDR3 length is 14 residues. The V gene's germline CDR1 is SGHRS and CDR2 YFSETQ. V lost 3 bases and J lost 1, with 10 bases in between. CDR3 DNA sequence: TGCGCCAGCAGCTCCCTATACAGGAACACTGAAGCTTTCTTT. This sequence encodes CASSSLYRNTEAFF.

In its sample, this clone was seen once. At the DNA level, this CDR3 is encoded by other sequences in the same sample as well. This chain connects TRBV18 to TRBJ2-3; 7 nucleotides match TRBD2. From germline, CDR1 is KGHSH and CDR2 LQKENI. CDR3 length equals 15 residues. Trimming removed 1 base from V and 4 bases from J; junction bases left unmatched: 5. CDR3 sequence (DNA): TGTGCCAGCTCACCACGCGGGGGAGCCGCAGATACGCAGTATTTT. Amino acid sequence: CASSPRGGAADTQYF.

The chain has TRBV12-3 or TRBV12-4 and TRBJ1-4; D not certain. V lost 6 bases and J 2 bases, leaving 7 bases between the germline ends. The CDR3 runs to 13 residues. CDR3 protein: CASRMGTNEKLFF. CDR3 DNA sequence: TGTGCCAGCAGAATGGGGACTAATGAAAAACTGTTTTTT.

The gene calls are TRBV5-6 and TRBJ1-2; weak D call: TRBD1 (5 bases). The CDR3 covers 14 residues. The germline V and J ends were trimmed by 1 base and 2 bases, with 9 bases remaining between them. The germline V gene encodes CDR1 SGHDT and CDR2 YYEEEE. The CDR3, as DNA: TGTGCCAGCAGCTTGCATGGGGGAAACTATGGCTACACCTTC. This codes for CASSLHGGNYGYTF.

This clone was detected a few times. Written as DNA, the CDR3 is TGCGCCAGCAGCCAAGAAGCTAGCGGGGGTGAGACCCAGTACTTC. It is translated as CASSQEASGGETQYF. V and J are TRBV4-3 and TRBJ2-5; 10 bases match TRBD2. The V and J ends lost 0 bases and 5 bases, in that order; junction bases with no gene match: 3. Germline CDR1 is LGHNA and CDR2 is YSLEER. This CDR3 region has 15 residues.

The chain is built from TRBV18 and TRBJ2-1, with a tentative D call TRBD2 (6 bases). CDR3 length: 16 residues. With 3 bases removed from V and 11 bases from J, the gap between germline ends came to 23 bases. CDR1 and CDR2 (germline): KGHSH, LQKENI. This chain's CDR3 is CASSPPDSGHTQKQFF. DNA of the CDR3: TGTGCCAGCTCACCGCCTGACAGCGGGCACACCCAAAAGCAGTTCTTC.

The chain employs TRBV6-5 and TRBJ1-1; D gene unclear. From germline, CDR1 is MNHEY and CDR2 SVGAGI. The CDR3 runs to 14 residues. The ends were cut back, 7 bases at V and 3 bases at J, with 15 bases in the middle. The DNA for the CDR3 is TGTGCCAGCAAATCGGAGGGAGTAGACACTGAAGCTTTCTTT. It codes for CASKSEGVDTEAFF.

The chain carries TRBV18 and TRBJ2-3; 9 bases are shared with TRBD1. The CDR3 totals 14 residues. The germline V gene encodes CDR1 KGHSH and CDR2 LQKENI. Trimming at V came to 4 bases and at J to 6 bases, leaving 5 bases not matched to a gene. The CDR3 DNA follows: TGTGCCAGCTCACTCGGGACAGGGTACGATACGCAGTATTTT. It is translated as CASSLGTGYDTQYF.

The rearrangement uses TRBV5-4 and TRBJ1-2, with 11 bases identical to TRBD1. J lost 7 bases, V lost 4 bases, and 6 bases had no gene match. Germline CDR1 and CDR2: SGHNT and YYREEE (reference sequence). CDR3 size: 14 residues. The CDR3 nucleotides read TGTGCCAGCAGCCCCTGGACAGGGGGCTTTGGCTACACCTTC. This codes for CASSPWTGGFGYTF.

This chain uses TRBV7-2 with TRBJ2-5, with TRBD2 matching 7 bases. This CDR3 region has 14 residues. CDR1 and CDR2 (germline): SGHTA, FQGNSA. Losses at the gene ends were 3 bases for V and 7 bases for J; bases not matched to a gene: 8. CDR3: CASSFAGVMGTQYF. The CDR3 DNA sequence: TGTGCCAGCAGCTTTGCGGGGGTAATGGGGACCCAGTACTTC. Complete variable domain (other parts from reference TRBV7-2 and TRBJ2-5): GAGVSQSPSNKVTEKGKDVELRCDPISGHTALYWYRQSLGQGLEFLIYFQGNSAPDKSGLPSDRFSAERTGGSVSTLTIQRTQQEDSAVYLCASSFAGVMGTQYFGPGTRLLVL.

The genes are TRBV15 and TRBJ1-1, with 9 bases fitting TRBD1. The V gene end was trimmed by 4 bases and the J gene end by 2 bases; junction bases not matched to a gene: 14. This CDR3 comprises 18 residues. Germline CDR1 is LNHNV and CDR2 is YYDKDF (reference sequence). CDR3 protein: CATSNLGPDRGENTEAFF. As DNA, the CDR3 is TGTGCCACCAGCAACCTTGGACCGGACAGGGGTGAAAACACTGAAGCTTTCTTT.

The chain combines TRBV18 with TRBJ1-2; D may be TRBD1 (5 bases). The CDR3 extends over 15 amino acids. V dropped 6 bases and J dropped 4 bases, with 18 bases sitting between them. CDR1 is KGHSH, CDR2 LQKENI, per germline. This chain's CDR3 is CASSPALDSFYGYTF. The CDR3, as DNA: TGTGCCAGCTCCCCCGCCCTCGACAGTTTCTATGGCTACACCTTC.

The chain carries TRBV19 and TRBJ2-1; 7 bases agree with TRBD1. CDR3 length equals 14 residues. CDR1 and CDR2 (germline): LNHDA, SQIVND (reference sequence). After removal of 7 bases from V and 2 bases from J, the junction contained 5 bases not matched to a gene. The CDR3 DNA is TGTGCCAGTAACCCGACAGGGACCTACAATGAGCAGTTCTTC. Its protein product is CASNPTGTYNEQFF.

The genes are TRBV10-3 and TRBJ2-7; TRBD2 matches at 7 bases. The V gene end was trimmed by 5 bases and the J gene end by 5 bases; junction bases not matched to a gene: 9. The CDR3 length is 14 residues. Germline assignment: CDR1 ENHRY and CDR2 SYGVKD. The CDR3 spells CAISQSTSTNEQYF. In DNA form, the CDR3 reads TGTGCCATCAGTCAATCGACTAGCACCAACGAGCAGTACTTC.